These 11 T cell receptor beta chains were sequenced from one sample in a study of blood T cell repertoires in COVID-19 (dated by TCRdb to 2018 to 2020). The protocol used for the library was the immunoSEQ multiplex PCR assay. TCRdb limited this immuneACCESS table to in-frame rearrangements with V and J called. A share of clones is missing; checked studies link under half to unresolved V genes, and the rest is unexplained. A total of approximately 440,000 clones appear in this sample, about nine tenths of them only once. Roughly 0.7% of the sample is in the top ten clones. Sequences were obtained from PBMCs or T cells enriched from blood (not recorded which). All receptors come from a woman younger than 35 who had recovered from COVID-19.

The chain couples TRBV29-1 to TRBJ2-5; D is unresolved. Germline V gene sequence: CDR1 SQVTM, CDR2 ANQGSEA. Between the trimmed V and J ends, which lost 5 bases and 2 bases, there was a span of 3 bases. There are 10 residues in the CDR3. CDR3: CSVSQETQYF. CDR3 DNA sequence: TGCAGCGTTTCTCAAGAGACCCAGTACTTC.

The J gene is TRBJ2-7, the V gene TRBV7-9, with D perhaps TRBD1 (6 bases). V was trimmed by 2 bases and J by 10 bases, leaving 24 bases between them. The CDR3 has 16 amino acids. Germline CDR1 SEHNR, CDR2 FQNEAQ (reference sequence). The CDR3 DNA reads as TGTGCCAGCAGCTTAAGCAGGGACAAGGGTCGAACCGGACAGTACTTC. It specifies CASSLSRDKGRTGQYF.

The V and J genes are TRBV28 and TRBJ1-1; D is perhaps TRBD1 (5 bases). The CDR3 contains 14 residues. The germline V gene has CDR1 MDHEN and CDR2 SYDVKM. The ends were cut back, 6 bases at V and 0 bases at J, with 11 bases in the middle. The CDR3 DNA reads TGTGCCAGCAGCCTCAGGGATTTGAACACTGAAGCTTTCTTT. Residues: CASSLRDLNTEAFF.

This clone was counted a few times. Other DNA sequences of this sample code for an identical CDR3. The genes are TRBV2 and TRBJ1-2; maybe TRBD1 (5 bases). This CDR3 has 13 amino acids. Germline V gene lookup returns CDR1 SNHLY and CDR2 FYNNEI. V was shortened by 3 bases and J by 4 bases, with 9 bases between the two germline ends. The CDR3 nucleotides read TGTGCCAGCAGTGAGCAGGGATCCTATGGCTACACCTTC. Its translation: CASSEQGSYGYTF.

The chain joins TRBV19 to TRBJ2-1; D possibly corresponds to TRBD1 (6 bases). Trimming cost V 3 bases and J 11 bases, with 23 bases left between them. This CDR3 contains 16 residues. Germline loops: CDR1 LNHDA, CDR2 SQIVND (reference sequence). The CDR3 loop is CASSIWGRGVTEKQFF. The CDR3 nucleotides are TGTGCCAGTAGTATTTGGGGGCGCGGTGTAACAGAGAAGCAGTTCTTC.

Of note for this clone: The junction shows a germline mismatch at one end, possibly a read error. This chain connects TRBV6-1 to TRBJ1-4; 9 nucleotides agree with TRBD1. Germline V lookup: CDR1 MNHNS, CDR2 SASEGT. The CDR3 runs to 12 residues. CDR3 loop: CASIEQGARLVF. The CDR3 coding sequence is TGTGCCAGCATTGAACAGGGGGCGCGGTTGGTTTTT.

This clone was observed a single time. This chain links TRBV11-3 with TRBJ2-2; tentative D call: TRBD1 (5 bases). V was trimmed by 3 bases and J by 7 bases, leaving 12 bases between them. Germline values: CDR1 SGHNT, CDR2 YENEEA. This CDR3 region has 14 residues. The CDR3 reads CASSFGQGSGELFF. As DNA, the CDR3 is TGTGCCAGCAGCTTTGGGCAGGGCAGCGGGGAGCTGTTTTTT. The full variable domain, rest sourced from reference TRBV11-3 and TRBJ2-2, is EAGVVQSPRYKIIEKKQPVAFWCNPISGHNTLYWYLQNLGQGPELLIRYENEEAVDDSQLPKDRFSAERLKGVDSTLKIQPAELGDSAVYLCASSFGQGSGELFFGEGSRLTVL.

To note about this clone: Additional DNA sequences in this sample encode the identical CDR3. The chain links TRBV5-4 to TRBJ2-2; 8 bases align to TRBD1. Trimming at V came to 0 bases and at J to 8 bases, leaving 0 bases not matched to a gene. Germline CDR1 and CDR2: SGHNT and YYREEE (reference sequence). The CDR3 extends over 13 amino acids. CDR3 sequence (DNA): TGTGCCAGCAGCTTGGACAGGGGGGGGGAGCTGTTTTTT. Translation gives CASSLDRGGELFF.

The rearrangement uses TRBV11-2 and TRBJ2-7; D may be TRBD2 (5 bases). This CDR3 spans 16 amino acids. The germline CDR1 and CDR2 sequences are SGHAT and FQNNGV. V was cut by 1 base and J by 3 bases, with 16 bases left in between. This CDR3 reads CASSLGPRGLYYEQYF. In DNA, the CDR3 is TGTGCCAGCAGCTTAGGTCCTCGCGGGCTTTACTACGAGCAGTACTTC.

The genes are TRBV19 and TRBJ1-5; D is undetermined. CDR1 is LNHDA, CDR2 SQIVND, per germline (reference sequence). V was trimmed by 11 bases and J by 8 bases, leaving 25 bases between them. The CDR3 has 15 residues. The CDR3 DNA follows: TGTGCCTCGCATAGAGGGAGGCGGGATCTAGAGCCCCAGCATTTT. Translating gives CASHRGRRDLEPQHF.

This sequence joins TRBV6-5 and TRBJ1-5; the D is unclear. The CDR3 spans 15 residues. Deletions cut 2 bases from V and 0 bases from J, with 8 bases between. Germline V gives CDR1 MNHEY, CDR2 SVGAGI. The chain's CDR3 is CASSYSSISNQPQHF. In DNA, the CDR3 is TGTGCCAGCAGTTACAGCTCTATTAGCAATCAGCCCCAGCATTTT.